Listed below are T cell receptor beta chains from one sample, sequenced in a study of cytotoxic CD8 clonotypes in ibrutinib-treated CLL. Using immunoSEQ multiplex PCR, the repertoire was profiled, and TCRdb retains in-frame clones only, with some absent. This table holds 150,000 or so clones, 81% found once. The sequences come from PBMCs, collected after 12 months of ibrutinib treatment. These receptors were obtained from a human donor with chronic lymphocytic leukemia. Both conserved end residues are part of each CDR3. Fields, in order: V gene, clone size, CDR3 protein. Clone size is shown for a subset of rows, as once, few, many or a class of expanded clone.

TRBV19 NA CASSMSRDRKIYEQYF
TRBV5-1 NA CASNLETGGTEAFF
TRBV7-2 NA CAISLMVGGELFF
TRBV7-6 NA CASSLEPGITIYF
TRBV2 NA CASSERWVQETQYF
TRBV7-2 NA CASSLEGWGDGYGYTF
TRBV5-1 NA CASSLAGTENTEAFF
TRBV9 NA CASSLDPPGIGETQYF
TRBV7-9 once CASSLRVEIDGTDTQYF
TRBV28 NA CASNNNQPQHF
TRBV30 NA CAWSVEGRGQFYRGYTF
TRBV27 NA CASRGTPLANYGYTF
TRBV11-2 NA CASSLRTTNTEAFF
TRBV15 NA CATSRTENTGELFF
TRBV2 NA CASRRDRLNTGELFF
TRBV5-1 NA CASSLLGRDEKLFF
TRBV7-7 NA CASSLGTNQPQHF
TRBV27 once CASSPRDRVGKAFF
TRBV30 NA CAWRRKGAASAEAFF
TRBV27 NA CASSLGTPKTYEQYF
TRBV7-2 NA CASSLVAGENSYEQYF
TRBV9 NA CASSGADNRNQPQHF
TRBV7-2 medium-sized CASSTWDSNNEKLFF
TRBV27 NA CATGTGYNSPLHF
TRBV9 once CASSVGPPRQGTRDTGELFF
TRBV6-7 NA CASRHIAPTDTQYF
TRBV6-5 once CASSYGVTGGFYGYTF
TRBV9 NA CASSVGQRGEQFF
TRBV2 NA CASSFTGNEQYF
TRBV5-1 NA CASTVGDQGYEQYF
TRBV5-1 NA CASSLRDGYGYTF
TRBV7-6 NA CASSQGTSGNPYEQYF
TRBV2 many CASKSSRSNEQFF
TRBV4-1 NA CASSQTILQLNTEAFF
TRBV7-2 NA CASSSNRVYGYTF
TRBV28 NA CASTGAGSKNIQYF
TRBV30 NA CAWSVQGNQPQHF
TRBV5-6 NA CASSSSSYEQYF
TRBV7-8 NA CASRRDVQSSYEQYF
TRBV7-8 NA CASSQGRGGSNQPQHF
TRBV6-5 NA CASMLGNIQYF
TRBV5-1 NA CASSSGPGNTEAFF
TRBV4-2 NA CASSHDSIDNYGYTF
TRBV5-1 once CASSGIQGTAGELFF
TRBV19 NA CASSIVGSFADTQYF
TRBV6-5 NA CASSYSTGEGTQYF
TRBV27 NA CASSRLVENEQFF
TRBV28 few CASRSDVYGYTF
TRBV7-9 NA CASSLEFYEQYF
TRBV7-3 NA CASRESGANVLTF
TRBV7-2 once CASSSDLGDEKLFF
TRBV10-3 NA CAIPPPGNYGYTF
TRBV19 NA CASSNRDRYSAEAFF
TRBV11-2 NA CASTGTSGRVSTDTQYF
TRBV7-8 few CATKGAGTAYEQYF